Listed below are T cell receptor beta chains from one sample, sequenced in a study of blood T cell repertoires in COVID-19. Profiling relied on immunoSEQ multiplex PCR, and the TCRdb table lists in-frame clones only, not all of them. The sample consists of around 130,000 clones, under 85% of them appearing once. Material for sequencing was PBMCs or T cells enriched from blood (not recorded which). The source is a man aged 25 to 40 who had recovered from COVID-19. CDR3s include the opening cysteine and the closing phenylalanine or tryptophan. D genes are given only for firm matches. A clone size is listed for some rows: how often the clone was seen (once, few, many), or a class if it is expanded.

clone size | J gene | V gene | D gene | CDR3 protein | CDR3 DNA
once | TRBJ1-1 | TRBV19 | . | CASKRGNTEAFF | TGTGCCAGTAAAAGGGGCAACACTGAAGCTTTCTTT
. | TRBJ2-6 | TRBV10-3 | . | CAISPVRGQSTGANVLTF | TGTGCCATCTCCCCCGTGCGGGGACAGAGCACCGGGGCCAACGTCCTGACTTTC
. | TRBJ2-7 | TRBV18 | TRBD2 | CASSPQGLAGVNYEQYF | TGTGCCAGCTCACCACAGGGACTAGCGGGGGTCAACTACGAGCAGTACTTC
. | TRBJ1-1 | TRBV18 | TRBD1 | CASSSDRVGTEAFF | TGTGCCAGCTCCTCTGACAGGGTTGGCACTGAAGCTTTCTTT
. | TRBJ1-1 | TRBV10-2 | TRBD1 | CASSEQGTGGIEAFF | TGCGCCAGCAGTGAGCAGGGGACAGGGGGAATTGAAGCTTTCTTT
. | TRBJ2-7 | TRBV25-1 | . | CASSDPHWGGGGLFEQYF | TGTGCCAGCAGTGACCCCCATTGGGGGGGAGGGGGGTTGTTCGAGCAGTACTTC
. | TRBJ1-1 | TRBV6-5 | . | CASSRGPKDTEAFF | TGTGCCAGCAGCCGCGGGCCGAAAGACACTGAAGCTTTCTTT
. | TRBJ2-2 | TRBV28 | . | CASSPPGPGELFF | TGTGCCAGCAGTCCTCCGGGTCCCGGGGAGCTGTTTTTT
. | TRBJ1-5 | TRBV21-1 | . | CASRRQGRDQPQHF | TGTGCCAGCAGACGACAGGGGCGCGATCAGCCCCAGCATTTT
. | TRBJ2-3 | TRBV10-1 | TRBD1 | CASSGTGLGEDTQYF | TGCGCCAGCAGTGGGACAGGGCTGGGTGAGGATACGCAGTATTTT
. | TRBJ2-1 | TRBV2 | TRBD2 | CASSSDWGGDFENEQFF | TGTGCCAGCAGCTCTGACTGGGGGGGGGATTTTGAGAATGAGCAGTTCTTC
. | TRBJ2-5 | TRBV28 | TRBD1 | CASSLDREETQYF | TGTGCCAGCAGCCTCGACAGGGAAGAGACCCAGTACTTC
. | TRBJ1-1 | TRBV25-1 | TRBD1 | CASTRTGSSTEAFF | TGTGCCAGCACTAGGACAGGTTCAAGCACTGAAGCTTTCTTT
. | TRBJ2-3 | TRBV5-1 | TRBD2 | CASSPGTSGETDTQYF | TGCGCCAGCAGCCCGGGGACTAGCGGGGAGACAGATACGCAGTATTTT
. | TRBJ1-1 | TRBV19 | . | CASSMPQGGTEAFF | TGTGCCAGTAGTATGCCCCAAGGGGGCACTGAAGCTTTCTTT
many | TRBJ2-5 | TRBV19 | TRBD2 | CASSPGLAETQYF | TGTGCCAGTAGTCCCGGACTAGCAGAGACCCAGTACTTC
. | TRBJ2-4 | TRBV3-1/TRBV3-2 | . | CASSQGVAPEKNIQYF | TGTGCCAGCAGCCAAGGGGTAGCGCCTGAAAAAAACATTCAGTACTTC
. | TRBJ1-1 | TRBV19 | . | CASTPLSTGTEAFF | TGTGCCAGTACCCCCCTCAGTACGGGCACTGAAGCTTTCTTT
. | TRBJ2-2 | TRBV27 | . | CASSRQGGTGELFF | TGTGCCAGCAGCCGACAGGGAGGCACCGGGGAGCTGTTTTTT
. | TRBJ2-7 | TRBV7-6 | TRBD2 | CASSPRTSGRGEQYF | TGTGCCAGCAGCCCTAGAACTAGCGGGAGGGGTGAGCAGTACTTC
. | TRBJ1-6 | TRBV25-1 | . | CASSGTRGGFSYNSPLHF | TGTGCCAGCAGTGGTACCAGAGGGGGTTTCTCCTATAATTCACCCCTCCACTTT
. | TRBJ1-1 | TRBV14 | . | CASSQGQPNTEAFF | TGTGCCAGCAGCCAAGGACAACCGAACACTGAAGCTTTCTTT
. | TRBJ1-5 | TRBV12-5 | . | CASGGRSVGLQPQHF | TGTGCTAGTGGTGGGCGTTCCGTGGGACTTCAGCCCCAGCATTTT
. | TRBJ2-7 | TRBV4-1 | . | CASSQANLAGDEQYF | TGCGCCAGCAGCCAAGCGAATCTAGCCGGTGACGAGCAGTACTTC
once | TRBJ1-5 | TRBV5-4 | . | CASSFGNQPQHF | TGTGCCAGCAGCTTCGGCAATCAGCCCCAGCATTTT
. | TRBJ2-3 | TRBV11-3 | . | CASSPVASSDTQYF | TGTGCCAGCAGCCCGGTAGCCTCCTCAGATACGCAGTATTTT
. | TRBJ2-7 | TRBV20-1 | . | CSAGGSYEQYF | TGCAGTGCTGGGGGGAGCTACGAGCAGTACTTC
once | TRBJ1-4 | TRBV9 | . | CASSAQGLNEKLFF | TGTGCCAGCAGCGCCCAGGGGCTTAATGAAAAACTGTTTTTT
. | TRBJ1-1 | TRBV6-5 | . | CASSRGRGTEAFF | TGTGCCAGCAGCCGGGGGAGGGGGACTGAAGCTTTCTTT
few | TRBJ2-5 | TRBV7-2 | . | CASTLVGGQETQYF | TGTGCCAGCACCTTGGTGGGGGGCCAAGAGACCCAGTACTTC